The T cell receptor (beta chain) under discussion was sequenced for a study of cytomegalovirus exposure and HLA in healthy donors (dated by TCRdb to 2017 to 2019). Turning to the overall study: An earlier analysis of approximately 640 of the donors reported 250 to 300 Gb of sequence data and roughly 110 million unique TCR beta sequences from 190 million or so T cells. An early release that covered roughly 600 HLA-typed donors contained approximately 320 gigabases of sequencing data and 75 million to 100 million unique TCR sequences. Among the roughly 410 genotyped donors, approximately 77% belonged to the genetic ancestry cluster associated with self-reported Caucasian donors. The study aimed to test whether cataloging public T cell receptors could reveal signatures of past pathogen exposure. Using immunosequencing, the study profiled T cell repertoires from 666 subjects and related those repertoires to cytomegalovirus serostatus. Besides the first cohort of approximately 710 subjects, a separate validation cohort made up of 120 different subjects was used. High-throughput TCR immunosequencing, statistical association of individual TCRs with disease status, and machine learning were combined to predict cytomegalovirus infection status. A later analysis re-examined previously published TCR beta repertoires from about 670 donors and added high-resolution HLA genotyping to investigate patterns of TCR occurrence. In the later analysis, no new phenotypic data were used to find candidate immune exposures; instead, reliance was placed on TCR beta sequences and their occurrence across donors. An earlier analysis of 587 of the donors applied high-throughput TCR beta sequencing to assess whether each TCR beta V gene segment acted as functional or pseudogenic. Alongside the repertoire data, information on donor age, sex, ethnicity and CMV serostatus was compiled. A later genetic analysis used genome-wide SNP genotypes for about three fifths of the 666 donors, treating that subset as a discovery cohort. Every repertoire in the discovery cohort had been generated on one and the same sequencing platform. Class I and class II HLA loci were covered by the typing at four-digit resolution. Typing coverage differed by locus: A, B, C, DRB1 and DQB1 were typed in roughly 620-630 donors, DQA1 in about 550, DPA1 in 600 to 610, and DPB1 in approximately 450. Because of strong linkage in the cohort, four or five DR-DQ haplotypes were treated as single units for association and clustering. Across approximately 400 genotyped donors of the cohort, an average of about 240,000 unique TCR beta nucleotide sequences per donor were sequenced, and 15% to 20% of those sequences were non-productive.

What the research found in general, with its limitations: CMV serostatus was the only immune exposure information available for the cohort. In a later analysis, several top co-occurrence clusters were reported to appear linked to parvovirus B19, influenza, CMV and Epstein-Barr virus. When HLA alleles, especially DR and DQ, strongly co-occurred, attributing TCR associations to individual alleles was difficult. Linkage disequilibrium might explain the correlated functional status among segregating V segments, but an unknown experimental factor could not be excluded. A later analysis found that most CMV-associated TCR beta chains appeared HLA-restricted, with HLA associations seemingly driven largely by CMV exposure. V-gene and J-gene trimming of TCR beta chains was associated with a missense DCLRE1C variant in a later genetic analysis, and the association was replicated in an independent cohort. A further reported finding was that TCR beta sequences accurately predicted the HLA-A and HLA-B alleles for most subjects in the first cohort. A later genetic analysis reported fewer N-insertions in productive TCRs among donors in an Asian-associated ancestry cluster than the roughly 700-donor mean. The classifier was reported to diagnose cytomegalovirus status with high specificity and sensitivity in both the original cohort and the validation cohort. Roughly uniform sequencing depth across donors was assumed in presence/absence analyses, although this assumption may not hold. In this cohort, only TCR beta chains were sequenced, and detectable features were limited by the absence of alpha or paired-chain data. An earlier analysis of 450 to 750 of the donors showed that most TCR beta V segments appeared in productive rearrangements either about 87% or about 30% of the time, which broadly matched IMGT annotations. A cluster of highly shared sequence variants was judged likely to represent a technical artifact of the sequencing pipeline. In vitro tests confirmed that a few of the cytomegalovirus-associated TCR beta chains recognize cytomegalovirus antigens. Because counts were too low, about 17 rarely observed V segments, including chromosome 9 orphons, were excluded from the earlier analysis of a few hundred of the donors. Across donors, most TCR sequences were observed very rarely, whereas some public TCRs were present in many individuals. At a false discovery rate of 0.05, a later analysis linked approximately 18,000 TCR beta sequences to specific HLA alleles. Because the 87-base-pair reads could not distinguish some IMGT-functional V segments, including TRBV6-2 and TRBV6-3, those segments were excluded. HLA typing was unavailable for some donors at each locus, so association tests used only the typed subset. In a later analysis, TCR association rates were found to vary across HLA loci, with the most associated TCRs seen for DRB1 alleles and the fewest for HLA-C alleles. A total of some 180 TCR beta chains were listed by the study as associated with cytomegalovirus. In a later analysis, HLA-associated TCR beta chains were found to be more clonally expanded and to have lower generation probabilities than equally common non-associated chains. The authors suggested that the approach could potentially be extended to other disease states and immunological phenotypes.

In total, more than 500 healthy bone marrow donors made up the cohort. At the time of sampling, every cohort member was nominally healthy, though immune exposures that went unrecorded were likely present. The donor was CMV seropositive and was included in the group of 250 to 300 seropositive cohort members. Each donor provided a peripheral blood sample, and peripheral blood mononuclear cells were used for TCR beta sequencing. Genomic DNA extraction from the blood cell samples was performed with the Qiagen DNeasy Blood Extraction Kit. The germline V gene provides CDR1 MNHNS and CDR2 SASEGT. The trim is 4 bases for V and 3 bases for J, with a gap of 13 bases between the germline ends. The CDR3 goes from the cysteine to the phenylalanine over 14 residues. Only the CDR3 DNA stays, 42 bases, in frame from base 1. This clone was counted a single time. Its antigen is still unknown. Within one base of it there is no much larger clone, and no base qualities were kept.

The library was produced with the immunoSEQ multiplex PCR assay. For the multiplex PCR, a mixture combining 60 forward primers for TCR Vbeta segments and 13 reverse primers for TCR Jbeta segments was used. Amplification of the CDR3 region of rearranged TCR beta genes was performed with a multiplex PCR assay on genomic DNA. Amplified TCR beta libraries were sequenced as 87-base-pair reads on the Illumina HiSeq System. The paper's processing steps were these. A later analysis counted approximately 76 million unique TCR beta chains across the 640 or so repertoires, and 10 million to 11 million of these chains were shared by at least two donors. A nearest-neighbor algorithm error-corrected the raw reads and collapsed the reads into unique sequences, merging closely related sequences to remove PCR and sequencing errors. To assign V, D and J gene segments, CDR3 sequences were aligned to IMGT reference sequences. Each retained sequence needed at least a six-nucleotide match to both a V gene segment and a J gene segment. A rearrangement counted as productive if the CDR3 had no stop codons and remained in frame with V and J, and every other rearrangement counted as non-productive. Following IMGT convention, CDR3 was defined as the stretch from the second conserved V-encoded cysteine to the conserved J-encoded phenylalanine. Sequences without an unambiguous match to a single V gene segment were excluded from the earlier analysis of approximately 560 of the donors. An earlier analysis of fewer than 650 of the donors classified V segments as functional when productive rearrangements were above 56.7% and as segregating when the standard deviation between donors was above 5%. A statistical classification framework was built to diagnose cytomegalovirus status from the catalog of TCR beta chain sequences. A later analysis assigned V and J genes by comparing TCR nucleotide sequences with IMGT/GENE-DB human TR gene sequences. A later analysis assigned CDR3 sequences and most-parsimonious VDJ recombination scenarios with the TCRdist pipeline. In a later analysis, every TCR beta chain was defined by the combination of its CDR3 amino acid sequence and its V-gene family, and reads without a unique V-gene family were dropped. A later analysis removed 450 to 600 highly shared, low-generation-probability nucleotide sequences to deal with suspected cross-contamination and a sequencing artifact. In a later analysis, a clonal expansion index was calculated for each public chain from normalized within-repertoire ranks of inferred template counts. A later analysis computed generation probabilities with a VDJ recombination model fitted to out-of-frame rearrangements, and checked the results against IGoR. Hypergeometric tests were used in a later analysis to score TCR-TCR, TCR-HLA and TCR-CMV co-occurrence, with a repertoire-size bias correction applied to the TCR pairs. In a later analysis, false discovery rates were estimated by permuting HLA or CMV assignments 20 times. In a later analysis, co-occurring TCRs were grouped with DBSCAN, and TCRdist sequence similarity was added when clustering was performed within HLA-allele-positive subsets. Repertoires with fewer than 30,000 or more than 120,000 public chains were left out of co-occurrence clustering, as were a few repertoires with anomalous nucleotide sharing. In TCRdb, the immuneACCESS table is reduced to in-frame sequences with V and J assigned. These tables do not hold every clone; where another copy was compared, an unresolved V gene accounts for under half, and the others remain unexplained. V and J calls and clone size are as listed in that table; D and trimming were resolved from the DNA. This sample is represented by about 110,000 clones; roughly 80% of them were singletons. Approximately 6.9% of the sample belongs to the ten largest clones.

The source of this sequence is a man aged 25-45 years in good health and CMV-seropositive. Sequencing input: PBMCs. The V gene is TRBV6-1 and the J gene is TRBJ2-7; the D gene is not confidently resolved. The CDR3 region has the sequence CASSGGGRIYEQYF. The DNA reads TGTGCCAGCAGTGGAGGCGGCCGTATCTACGAGCAGTACTTC.